Listed below are T cell receptor beta chains from one sample, sequenced in a study of siplizumab effects on memory and regulatory T cells. Assay: immunoSEQ multiplex PCR; the TCRdb copy retains only in-frame clones and omits some. This table holds roughly 100,000 clones, about 92% found once. Material: CD4+ T cells sorted from blood. All receptors derive from a human donor in good health. Each CDR3 is given with its conserved first and last residue. The D gene is left open where the match is weak. The size of a clone is reported for some rows only, either as once, few or many, or as a class for expanded clones.

CDR3nt: TGTGCCAGCAGTCCCGGTAGGGGCACCGGGGAGCTGTTTTTT; CDR3aa: CASSPGRGTGELFF; abundance: -; d_gene: -; j_gene: TRBJ2-2; v_gene: TRBV14
CDR3nt: TGTGCCATCAGTCCTCGGACCTCGCTCGAGGCTAACTATGGCTACACCTTC; CDR3aa: CAISPRTSLEANYGYTF; abundance: once; d_gene: -; j_gene: TRBJ1-2; v_gene: TRBV10-3
CDR3nt: TGTGCCAGCAGCGCCGTAACTAGCGGGGGCGAGGATTCCTACTTC; CDR3aa: CASSAVTSGGEDSYF; abundance: -; d_gene: TRBD2; j_gene: TRBJ2-5; v_gene: TRBV11-2
CDR3nt: TGTGCCAGCAGAGGCGGGAGTGGGGAGCAGTACTTC; CDR3aa: CASRGGSGEQYF; abundance: -; d_gene: TRBD2; j_gene: TRBJ2-7; v_gene: TRBV6-6
CDR3nt: TGCGCCAGCAGCTTGGGTCTCGACGAGCAGTACTTC; CDR3aa: CASSLGLDEQYF; abundance: -; d_gene: -; j_gene: TRBJ2-7; v_gene: TRBV5-1
CDR3nt: TGTGGTTGCAGGGGGGATTTAGTCACTGAAGCTTTCTTT; CDR3aa: CGCRGDLVTEAFF; abundance: -; d_gene: TRBD1; j_gene: TRBJ1-1; v_gene: TRBV19
CDR3nt: TGTGCCAGCAGTGATTCCGGACGGGGGTACACAGATACGCAGTATTTT; CDR3aa: CASSDSGRGYTDTQYF; abundance: -; d_gene: -; j_gene: TRBJ2-3; v_gene: TRBV25-1
CDR3nt: TGTGCCAGCAGTTACTTGGCGACAGGGGCACGCGAGCAGTACTTC; CDR3aa: CASSYLATGAREQYF; abundance: once; d_gene: TRBD1; j_gene: TRBJ2-7; v_gene: TRBV6-5
CDR3nt: TGTGCCAGCAGGGGTGCAGGGACCGGGGAGCTGTTTTTT; CDR3aa: CASRGAGTGELFF; abundance: -; d_gene: -; j_gene: TRBJ2-2; v_gene: TRBV6-6
CDR3nt: TGTGCCACCAGCAGAGGTGCGGCAGAGCAGTTCTTC; CDR3aa: CATSRGAAEQFF; abundance: -; d_gene: -; j_gene: TRBJ2-1; v_gene: TRBV15
CDR3nt: TGTGCCAGCAGCTTCGGGGGCACAGATACGCAGTATTTT; CDR3aa: CASSFGGTDTQYF; abundance: -; d_gene: -; j_gene: TRBJ2-3; v_gene: TRBV11-3
CDR3nt: TGTGCCAGCAGTCCTGGAAACACCATATATTTT; CDR3aa: CASSPGNTIYF; abundance: -; d_gene: -; j_gene: TRBJ1-3; v_gene: TRBV7-2
CDR3nt: TGTGCCAGCAGCCAAGAGGGACTAGCGGGGGTAGAGACCCAGTACTTC; CDR3aa: CASSQEGLAGVETQYF; abundance: -; d_gene: TRBD2; j_gene: TRBJ2-5; v_gene: TRBV14
CDR3nt: TGTGCCAGCAGCTGGCAGGGGGCCTACGAGCAGTACTTC; CDR3aa: CASSWQGAYEQYF; abundance: -; d_gene: TRBD1; j_gene: TRBJ2-7; v_gene: TRBV7-2
CDR3nt: TGTGCCAGCAGCCCTGACAGATCCGCCAGGGGGTATACCGGGGAGCTGTTTTTT; CDR3aa: CASSPDRSARGYTGELFF; abundance: -; d_gene: TRBD1; j_gene: TRBJ2-2; v_gene: TRBV7-9
CDR3nt: TGTGCCAGCAGTGATAAGACAGTCTCCTCCTACAATGAGCAGTTCTTC; CDR3aa: CASSDKTVSSYNEQFF; abundance: -; d_gene: -; j_gene: TRBJ2-1; v_gene: TRBV2
CDR3nt: TGTGCCAGCTCACCGGGGGAGGCTAATGAAAAACTGTTTTTT; CDR3aa: CASSPGEANEKLFF; abundance: -; d_gene: -; j_gene: TRBJ1-4; v_gene: TRBV18
CDR3nt: TGTGCCAGTAGTATAGGAGGGACATATTCGGCACCCGAGCAGTACTTC; CDR3aa: CASSIGGTYSAPEQYF; abundance: -; d_gene: -; j_gene: TRBJ2-7; v_gene: TRBV19
CDR3nt: TGTGCCAGCAGCTTAGCGCAGTCTCAGCCCCAGCATTTT; CDR3aa: CASSLAQSQPQHF; abundance: few; d_gene: -; j_gene: TRBJ1-5; v_gene: TRBV7-9
CDR3nt: TGTGCCAGTAGTTTACGGGAATCCTACGAGCAGTACTTC; CDR3aa: CASSLRESYEQYF; abundance: -; d_gene: -; j_gene: TRBJ2-7; v_gene: TRBV19
CDR3nt: TGTGCCTGGAGTGCCTCTTCTAGCGGGAGTATAGATGAGCAGTTCTTC; CDR3aa: CAWSASSSGSIDEQFF; abundance: -; d_gene: TRBD2; j_gene: TRBJ2-1; v_gene: TRBV30
CDR3nt: TGTGCCAGCAGCCCTTTGACGGGAGTGAGTGGAAACACCATATATTTT; CDR3aa: CASSPLTGVSGNTIYF; abundance: -; d_gene: -; j_gene: TRBJ1-3; v_gene: TRBV14
CDR3nt: TGTGCCAGCTCACCTCTCGATGAGCAGTTCTTC; CDR3aa: CASSPLDEQFF; abundance: once; d_gene: -; j_gene: TRBJ2-1; v_gene: TRBV18
CDR3nt: TGTGCCAGCAGCTTAAACACCCGGGAGCAGTACTTC; CDR3aa: CASSLNTREQYF; abundance: -; d_gene: -; j_gene: TRBJ2-7; v_gene: TRBV7-3
CDR3nt: TGTGCCAGCAGTGGAAGGGGACAGGAGGCCTACGAGCAGTACTTC; CDR3aa: CASSGRGQEAYEQYF; abundance: -; d_gene: TRBD1; j_gene: TRBJ2-7; v_gene: TRBV6-1
CDR3nt: TGTGCCAGCAGCCAGGGGACTGGAAATTCCTACGAGCAGTACTTC; CDR3aa: CASSQGTGNSYEQYF; abundance: -; d_gene: -; j_gene: TRBJ2-7; v_gene: TRBV4-2
CDR3nt: TGTGCCAGCAGCTTAGTAAGCGCCACGGGCCAAGAGACCCAGTACTTC; CDR3aa: CASSLVSATGQETQYF; abundance: -; d_gene: -; j_gene: TRBJ2-5; v_gene: TRBV7-8
CDR3nt: TGTGCCAGCAGCTTGGGGGCGGTGGCTGAAGCTTTCTTT; CDR3aa: CASSLGAVAEAFF; abundance: once; d_gene: -; j_gene: TRBJ1-1; v_gene: TRBV5-5
CDR3nt: TGTGCCAGCAGTTACAGGTCCGATACGGAGCAGTACTTC; CDR3aa: CASSYRSDTEQYF; abundance: once; d_gene: -; j_gene: TRBJ2-7; v_gene: TRBV6-6
CDR3nt: TGTGCCTGGAGTGCCTGGGAGGGTCTTTCGGTGTGGACGCAGTATTTT; CDR3aa: CAWSAWEGLSVWTQYF; abundance: -; d_gene: TRBD2; j_gene: TRBJ2-3; v_gene: TRBV30
CDR3nt: TGTGCCAGCAGTTTATTGCCCGTTGGGGGGAACGAAAAACTGTTTTTT; CDR3aa: CASSLLPVGGNEKLFF; abundance: -; d_gene: -; j_gene: TRBJ1-4; v_gene: TRBV27
CDR3nt: TGCGCCAGCAGCCAAGCGGGCCCCCAGGGTGGCTATGGCTACACCTTC; CDR3aa: CASSQAGPQGGYGYTF; abundance: -; d_gene: -; j_gene: TRBJ1-2; v_gene: TRBV4-1
CDR3nt: TGTGCCAGCTCAGCACTAGCGGGTGTCGGGAATGAGCAGTTCTTC; CDR3aa: CASSALAGVGNEQFF; abundance: -; d_gene: TRBD2; j_gene: TRBJ2-1; v_gene: TRBV18
CDR3nt: TGCAGCGTATACCGGGACACCACCCATGAGCAGTACTTC; CDR3aa: CSVYRDTTHEQYF; abundance: -; d_gene: -; j_gene: TRBJ2-7; v_gene: TRBV29-1
CDR3nt: TGTGCCAGCAGCCTCGACAGAGGGTCCTACAATGAGCAGTTCTTC; CDR3aa: CASSLDRGSYNEQFF; abundance: -; d_gene: -; j_gene: TRBJ2-1; v_gene: TRBV11-2
CDR3nt: TGTGCCAGCACCCGGACGGGGTTCGAGACCCAGTACTTC; CDR3aa: CASTRTGFETQYF; abundance: -; d_gene: -; j_gene: TRBJ2-5; v_gene: TRBV6-5
CDR3nt: TGTGCCAGCAGCGTAGAGGCAGGGGGAAGGTATGGCTACACCTTC; CDR3aa: CASSVEAGGRYGYTF; abundance: -; d_gene: TRBD1; j_gene: TRBJ1-2; v_gene: TRBV9
CDR3nt: TGTGCCAGCAGTCCTGGGGGGTCTCGGACTCCTGGCTACACCTTC; CDR3aa: CASSPGGSRTPGYTF; abundance: -; d_gene: -; j_gene: TRBJ1-2; v_gene: TRBV25-1
CDR3nt: TGTGCCAGCAGGACGACAGGGGGGTCTAGCACAGATACGCAGTATTTT; CDR3aa: CASRTTGGSSTDTQYF; abundance: -; d_gene: TRBD1; j_gene: TRBJ2-3; v_gene: TRBV27
CDR3nt: TGTGCCAGCAGCTCCCAGGGCAGGGTGGATGAAGCTTTCTTT; CDR3aa: CASSSQGRVDEAFF; abundance: -; d_gene: -; j_gene: TRBJ1-1; v_gene: TRBV11-2
CDR3nt: TGTGCCAGCCCTAAGCGGGGGGGCGGGGAGCTGTTTTTT; CDR3aa: CASPKRGGGELFF; abundance: -; d_gene: TRBD2; j_gene: TRBJ2-2; v_gene: TRBV6-1
CDR3nt: TGTGCCAGCAGCGGAACCGGGACTAGGAACAATGAGCAGTTCTTC; CDR3aa: CASSGTGTRNNEQFF; abundance: once; d_gene: TRBD2; j_gene: TRBJ2-1; v_gene: TRBV5-4